Below are 3 T cell receptor beta chains sequenced from a single sample in a study of CD4+ T cells in melanoma. This table comes from immunoSEQ multiplex PCR, and its TCRdb copy is limited to in-frame clones, with some not included. The table shows thousands of clones, with around two thirds occurring only once. The sample comprised cells from a culture (not recorded whether cultured in vitro). These receptors came from a human donor with melanoma.

This clone was seen only a few times. The CDR3 here is CASSPPARAYNEQFF. In DNA form, the CDR3 reads TGTGCCAGCTCACCACCGGCCAGGGCATACAATGAGCAGTTCTTC. The chain has TRBV18 and TRBJ2-1; D possibly corresponds to TRBD1 (5 bases). V lost 0 bases and J 4 bases, leaving 10 bases between the germline ends. The CDR3 loop spans 15 amino acids. Germline V CDR1 and CDR2: KGHSH, LQKENI.

The chain couples TRBV15 to TRBJ2-5; the match to TRBD2 covers 11 bases. In germline, CDR1 is LNHNV, CDR2 YYDKDF (reference sequence). This CDR3 is 19 amino acids long. With V trimmed by 0 bases and J by 5 bases, 14 bases remained unmatched. CDR3 nucleotides: TGTGCCACCAGCAGAGATCAAGGAGGTAGCGGGGGGGCAAAGGAGACCCAGTACTTC. Translation: CATSRDQGGSGGAKETQYF.

V and J are TRBV7-8 and TRBJ1-2; 9 nucleotides match TRBD1. This CDR3 has 13 amino acids. Per germline, CDR1 SGHVS and CDR2 FQNEAQ. The trim removed 5 bases at V and 4 bases at J, leaving 2 bases unmatched. The CDR3 DNA sequence: TGTGCCAGCAGCCCGGGACAGGGCTATGGCTACACCTTC. Its translation: CASSPGQGYGYTF. Variable domain in full (rest from reference TRBV7-8 and TRBJ1-2): GAGVSQSPRYKVAKRGQDVALRCDPISGHVSLFWYQQALGQGPEFLTYFQNEAQLDKSGLPSDRFFAERPEGSVSTLKIQRTQQEDSAVYLCASSPGQGYGYTFGSGTRLTVV.